The 5 T cell receptor beta chains below were found in one sample sequenced in a study of read filtering for tumor transcriptome and immune sequencing. The library was built from about 0.4 ug RNA with molecular barcoded adaptors for alpha/delta and beta/gamma chains. MiXCR, run by TCRdb on the reads, gives a single entry per CDR3 protein. The sample holds more than 55,000 distinct CDR3 sequences, about 20% seen once. Source material: a population of CD138-negative cells sorted from bone marrow. These receptors originate from a donor at least 40 years old with multiple myeloma.

This clonotype was counted at least ten times. The chain is built from TRBV11-2 and TRBJ2-3, with 13 bases aligning to TRBD2. Trimming cost V 4 bases and J 4 bases; bases outside gene matches: 5. This CDR3 region has 16 residues. Per the germline V gene, CDR1 is SGHAT and CDR2 is FQNNGV. CDR3 nucleotides: TGTGCCAGCAGCTCCATACTAGCGGGGGGGCCAGATACGCAGTATTTT. It is translated as CASSSILAGGPDTQYF.

This clonotype was counted many times. The genes are TRBV19 and TRBJ2-5; 7 bases line up with TRBD2. The J segment lost 5 bases and the V segment lost 7 bases, leaving 10 bases of the junction unmatched. The CDR3 is 14 amino acids. Germline V gene data show CDR1 as LNHDA and CDR2 as SQIVND (reference sequence). Written as DNA, the CDR3 is TGTGCCAGTAACGGAGGGAGGGCTGAGGAGACCCAGTACTTC. As protein: CASNGGRAEETQYF.

The chain couples TRBV28 to TRBJ2-5, with a tentative D call TRBD2 (7 bases). V was pared by 5 bases and J by 7 bases, with 23 bases between. Germline CDR1 MDHEN, CDR2 SYDVKM. This CDR3 is 16 amino acids long. The CDR3, as DNA: TGTGCCAGCAGTACAATGATGAGGGGGGGGAAAGGGACCCAGTACTTC. Amino acid sequence: CASSTMMRGGKGTQYF.

This clonotype was found many times. The rearrangement links TRBV7-9 to TRBJ1-4; no definite D call. CDR1 and CDR2 from the germline V gene are SEHNR and FQNEAQ (reference sequence). The CDR3 runs to 14 residues. Trimming took off 0 bases at V and 9 bases at J, with 11 bases between the two ends. CDR3 loop: CASSLAETAKKLFF. The DNA for the CDR3 is TGTGCCAGCAGCTTAGCGGAAACAGCGAAAAAACTGTTTTTT.

At least ten counts were recorded for this clonotype. V and J are TRBV7-2 and TRBJ2-3; either TRBD1 or TRBD2 may supply D (5 bases each). This CDR3 is built from 16 residues. Germline CDR1 reads SGHTA; CDR2 reads FQGNSA. V lost 5 bases and J 6 bases, leaving 21 bases between the germline ends. The chain's CDR3 is CASSINPTRAGDTQYF. CDR3 DNA: TGTGCCAGCAGCATAAACCCGACGAGGGCAGGGGATACGCAGTATTTT.